This TCR beta chain appears in the sequencing data of a study of blood T cell repertoires in COVID-19. The wider study: Both acute and convalescent COVID-19 samples were obtained from the United States, Italy and Spain. T cells, B-cell-depleted T cells, or PBMCs supplied cDNA or gDNA.

Seattle-derived patients entered the study during active infection and were followed longitudinally. The V gene end was trimmed by 6 bases and the J gene end by 5 bases; junction bases not matched to a gene: 10. In germline, CDR1 is ENHRY, CDR2 SYGVKD. CDR3 length: 17 residues. Per the authors' pipeline: Scientists estimated how many nucleated cells there were by amplifying reference gene primers. The assay was immunoSEQ multiplex PCR, and TCRdb's table has in-frame clones only and misses some. Clone size and V and J calls were adopted from that table, with D and trimming inferred from the DNA. The sample consists of around 210,000 clones, 85% of them appearing once.

The clonotype was recovered from a man aged 55 to 69 with COVID-19, enrolled during active disease. The specimen sequenced was peripheral blood. The rearrangement uses TRBV10-3 and TRBJ2-1; 13 nucleotides match TRBD2. As DNA, the CDR3 is TGTGCCATCAGACCAACTAGCGGGAGGGCGAACAACAATGAGCAGTTCTTC. As protein: CAIRPTSGRANNNEQFF.